The 3 T cell receptor beta chains reported below all come from one sample, sequenced in a study of regulatory T cells in long-lasting Graves disease (dated by TCRdb to the early 2020s). The time point label on this specimen signifies: newly diagnosed GD, antithyroid drugs for less than 3 months. RNA was extracted from PBMCs in TRIzol for both TCR sequencing and RNA sequencing. Library preparation used multiplex PCR. Sequenced using an Illumina HiSeq 4000. TCR beta libraries were built with iRepertoire HTBI primers and Arm-PCR amplification of CDR3 regions. TCRdb applied fastp at Q25 and MiXCR to the public reads, then kept only in-frame beta chains. Entries that share a CDR3 protein sequence are merged under the most common genes and DNA. This sample has hundreds of thousands of distinct CDR3 sequences in its table, and 15% to 20% of those were observed once. Clones ranked in the top ten supply more than 35% of the sample.

The material was peripheral blood mononuclear cells (PBMCs), obtained at new diagnosis, from a patient treated with antithyroid drugs. Receptors originate from a female donor with Graves disease.

The chain couples TRBV24-1 to TRBJ2-1; tentatively, D is TRBD2 (5 bases). Trimming removed 0 bases at V and 8 bases at J, with 7 bases between. Looked up from germline, CDR1 is KGHDR and CDR2 is SFDVKD. There are 13 residues in the CDR3. Here the CDR3 reads CATSDLSGDEQFF. The CDR3 coding sequence is TGTGCCACCAGTGATTTGTCCGGGGATGAGCAGTTCTTC.

There are many counts of this clonotype. The J gene is TRBJ2-1, the V gene TRBV11-1, with 7 positions matching TRBD2. V lost 5 bases, J lost 11 bases, and 15 bases stayed unmatched. CDR1 and CDR2 from the germline V gene are SGHAT and FQDESV (reference sequence). The CDR3 has 15 amino acids. In nucleotides, the CDR3 is TGTGCCAGCAGCCTCCGACTTACCAGAGCGGGGAAGCAGTTCTTC. It specifies CASSLRLTRAGKQFF.

This clonotype has more than one count but fewer than ten. The rearrangement links TRBV12-3 or TRBV12-4 to TRBJ1-2; TRBD1 matches at 10 bases. The V gene end was trimmed by 10 bases and the J gene end by 8 bases; junction bases not matched to a gene: 10. This CDR3 spans 13 amino acids. The CDR3 sequence is CATRTGTGEGYTF. The CDR3 coding sequence is TGTGCCACCCGAACAGGGACAGGGGAGGGCTACACCTTC.